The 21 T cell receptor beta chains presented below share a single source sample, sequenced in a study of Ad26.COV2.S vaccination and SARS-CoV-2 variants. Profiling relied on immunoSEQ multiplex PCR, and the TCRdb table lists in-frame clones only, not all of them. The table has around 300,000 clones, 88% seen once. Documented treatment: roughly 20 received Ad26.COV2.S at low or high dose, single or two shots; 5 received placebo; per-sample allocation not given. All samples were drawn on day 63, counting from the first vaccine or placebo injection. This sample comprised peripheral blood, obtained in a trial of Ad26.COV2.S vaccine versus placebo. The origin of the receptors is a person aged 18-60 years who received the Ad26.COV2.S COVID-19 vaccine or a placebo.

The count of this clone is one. The CDR3 spells CATSPPGTSGGETQYF. In DNA, the CDR3 is TGTGCCACCAGCCCTCCCGGGACTAGCGGAGGGGAGACCCAGTACTTC. The V and J genes are TRBV15 and TRBJ2-5; 11 nucleotides line up with TRBD2. Losses at the gene ends were 5 bases for V and 5 bases for J; bases not matched to a gene: 10. The V gene's germline CDR1 is LNHNV and CDR2 YYDKDF (reference sequence). The CDR3 runs 16 residues.

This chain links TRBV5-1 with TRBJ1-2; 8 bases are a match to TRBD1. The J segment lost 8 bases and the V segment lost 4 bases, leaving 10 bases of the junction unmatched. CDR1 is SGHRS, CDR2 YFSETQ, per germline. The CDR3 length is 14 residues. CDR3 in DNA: TGCGCCAGCAGCGGGATGACAGGGGTGGAAGGCTACACCTTC. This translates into CASSGMTGVEGYTF.

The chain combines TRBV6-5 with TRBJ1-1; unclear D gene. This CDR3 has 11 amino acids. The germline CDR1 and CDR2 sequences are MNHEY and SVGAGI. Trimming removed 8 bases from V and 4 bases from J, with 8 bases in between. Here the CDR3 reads CASRRPTEAFF. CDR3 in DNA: TGTGCCAGCCGCCGACCCACTGAAGCTTTCTTT.

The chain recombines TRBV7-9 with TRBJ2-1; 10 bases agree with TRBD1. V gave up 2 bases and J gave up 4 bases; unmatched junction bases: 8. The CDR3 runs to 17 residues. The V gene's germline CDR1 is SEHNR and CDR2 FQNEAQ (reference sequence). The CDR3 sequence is CASSLPRQGATYNEQFF. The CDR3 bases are TGTGCCAGCAGCTTACCTAGACAGGGGGCTACGTACAATGAGCAGTTCTTC.

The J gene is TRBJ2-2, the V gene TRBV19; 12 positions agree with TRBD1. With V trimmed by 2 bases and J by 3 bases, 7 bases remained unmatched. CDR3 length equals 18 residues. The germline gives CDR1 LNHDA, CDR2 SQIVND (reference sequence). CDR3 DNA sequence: TGTGCCAGTAGTATACCGGGACAGGGGGCATGGGACACCGGGGAGCTGTTTTTT. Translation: CASSIPGQGAWDTGELFF.

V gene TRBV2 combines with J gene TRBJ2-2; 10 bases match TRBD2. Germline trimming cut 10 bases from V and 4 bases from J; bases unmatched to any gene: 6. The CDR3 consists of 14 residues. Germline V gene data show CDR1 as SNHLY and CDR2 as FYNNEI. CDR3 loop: CANAQREGTGELFF. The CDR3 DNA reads TGTGCCAACGCCCAGCGGGAGGGCACCGGGGAGCTGTTTTTT.

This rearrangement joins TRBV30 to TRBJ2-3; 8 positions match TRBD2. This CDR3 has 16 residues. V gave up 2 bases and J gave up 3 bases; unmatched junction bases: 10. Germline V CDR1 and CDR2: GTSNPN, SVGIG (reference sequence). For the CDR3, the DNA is TGTGCCTGGAGTATCTCCCGTGGCGGGGGGACAGATACGCAGTATTTT. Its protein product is CAWSISRGGGTDTQYF. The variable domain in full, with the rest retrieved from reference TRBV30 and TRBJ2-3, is SQTIHQWPATLVQPVGSPLSLECTVEGTSNPNLYWYRQAAGRGLQLLFYSVGIGQISSEVPQNLSASRPQDRQFILSSKKLLLSDSGFYLCAWSISRGGGTDTQYFGPGTRLTVL.

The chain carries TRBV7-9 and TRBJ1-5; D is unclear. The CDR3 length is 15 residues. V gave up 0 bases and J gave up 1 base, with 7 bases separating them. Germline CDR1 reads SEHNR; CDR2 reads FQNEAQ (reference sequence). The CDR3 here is CASSLAFGSNQPQHF. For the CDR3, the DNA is TGTGCCAGCAGCTTAGCGTTCGGAAGCAATCAGCCCCAGCATTTT.

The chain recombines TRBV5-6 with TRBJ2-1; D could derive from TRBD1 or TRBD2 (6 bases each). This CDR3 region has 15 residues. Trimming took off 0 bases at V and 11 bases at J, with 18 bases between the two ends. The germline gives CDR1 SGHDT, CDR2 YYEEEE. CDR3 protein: CASSLDRQEGVKQFF. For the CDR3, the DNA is TGTGCCAGCAGCTTGGACCGACAGGAGGGGGTAAAGCAGTTCTTC. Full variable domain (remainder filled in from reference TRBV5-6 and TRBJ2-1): DAGVTQSPTHLIKTRGQQVTLRCSPKSGHDTVSWYQQALGQGPQFIFQYYEEEERQRGNFPDRFSGHQFPNYSSELNVNALLLGDSALYLCASSLDRQEGVKQFFGPGTRLTVL.

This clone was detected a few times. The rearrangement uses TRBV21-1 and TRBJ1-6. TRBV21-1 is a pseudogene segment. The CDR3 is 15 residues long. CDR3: CASSRGGQDNSPLHF. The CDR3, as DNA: TGTGCCAGCAGCCGTGGGGGGCAGGATAATTCACCCCTCCACTTT.

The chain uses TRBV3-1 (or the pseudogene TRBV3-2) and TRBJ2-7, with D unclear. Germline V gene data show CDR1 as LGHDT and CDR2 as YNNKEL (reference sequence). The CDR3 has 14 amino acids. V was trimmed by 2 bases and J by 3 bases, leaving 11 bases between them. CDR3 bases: TGTGCCAGCAGCCAACGTGGGCCCTACTACGAGCAGTACTTC. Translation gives CASSQRGPYYEQYF.

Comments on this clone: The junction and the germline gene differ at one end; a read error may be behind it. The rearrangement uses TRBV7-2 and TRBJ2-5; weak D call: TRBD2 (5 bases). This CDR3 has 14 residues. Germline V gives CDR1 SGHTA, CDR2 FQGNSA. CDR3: CASSLAVNQETQYF. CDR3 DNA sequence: TGTGCCAGCAGCCTAGCCGTGAATCAAGAGACCCAGTACTTC.

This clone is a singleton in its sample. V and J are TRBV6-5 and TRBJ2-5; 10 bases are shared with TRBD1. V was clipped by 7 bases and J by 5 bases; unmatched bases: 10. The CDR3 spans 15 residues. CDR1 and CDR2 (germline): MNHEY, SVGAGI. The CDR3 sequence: CASTQLGTGVETQYF. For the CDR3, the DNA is TGTGCCAGCACCCAGCTAGGGACAGGGGTCGAGACCCAGTACTTC.

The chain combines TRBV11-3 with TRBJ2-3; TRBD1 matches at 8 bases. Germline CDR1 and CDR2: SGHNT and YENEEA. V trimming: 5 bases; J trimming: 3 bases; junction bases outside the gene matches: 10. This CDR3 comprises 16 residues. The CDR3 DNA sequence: TGTGCCAGCAGCGCACGATCGGGACAGGTTACAGATACGCAGTATTTT. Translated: CASSARSGQVTDTQYF.

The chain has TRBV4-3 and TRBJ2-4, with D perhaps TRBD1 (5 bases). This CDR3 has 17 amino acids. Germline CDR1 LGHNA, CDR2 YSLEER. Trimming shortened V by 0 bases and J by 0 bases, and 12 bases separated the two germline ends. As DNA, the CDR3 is TGCGCCAGCAGCCAAGATGGCAGGGCTCTAGCCAAAAACATTCAGTACTTC. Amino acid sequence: CASSQDGRALAKNIQYF.

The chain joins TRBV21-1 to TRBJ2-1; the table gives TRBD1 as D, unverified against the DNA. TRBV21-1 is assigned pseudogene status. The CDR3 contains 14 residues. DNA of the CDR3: TGTGCCAGCAGCTCCAGACAGAGAAACAATGAGCAGTTCTTC. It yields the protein CASSSRQRNNEQFF.

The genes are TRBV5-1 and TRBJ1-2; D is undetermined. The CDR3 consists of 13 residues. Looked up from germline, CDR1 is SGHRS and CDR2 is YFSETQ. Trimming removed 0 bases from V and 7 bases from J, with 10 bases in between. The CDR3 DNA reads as TGCGCCAGCAGCTTGGACAAGATCGGTGGCTACACCTTC. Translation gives CASSLDKIGGYTF.

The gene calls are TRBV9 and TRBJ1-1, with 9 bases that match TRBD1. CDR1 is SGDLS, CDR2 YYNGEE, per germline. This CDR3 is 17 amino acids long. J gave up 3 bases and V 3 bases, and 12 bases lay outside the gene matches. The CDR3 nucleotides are TGTGCCAGCAGCGCCGAAGCACAGGGGGCGCTGGACACTGAAGCTTTCTTT. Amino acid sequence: CASSAEAQGALDTEAFF.

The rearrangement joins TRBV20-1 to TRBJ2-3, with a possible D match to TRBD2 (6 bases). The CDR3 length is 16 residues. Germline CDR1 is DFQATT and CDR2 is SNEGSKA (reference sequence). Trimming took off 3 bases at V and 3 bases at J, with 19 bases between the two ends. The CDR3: CSASDLARGVTDTQYF. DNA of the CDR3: TGCAGTGCTAGTGACCTCGCCCGCGGGGTGACAGATACGCAGTATTTT.

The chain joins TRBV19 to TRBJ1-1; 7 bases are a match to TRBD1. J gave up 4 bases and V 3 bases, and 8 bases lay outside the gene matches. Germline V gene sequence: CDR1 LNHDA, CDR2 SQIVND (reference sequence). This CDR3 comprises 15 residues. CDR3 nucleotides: TGTGCCAGTAGTATGAGCAGGACAGGACTCACTGAAGCTTTCTTT. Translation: CASSMSRTGLTEAFF.

The CDR3 protein is CASSVGGTGFNEQYF. The DNA of the CDR3 is TGTGCCAGCAGCGTAGGTGGGACAGGGTTCAACGAGCAGTACTTC. The genes are TRBV9 and TRBJ2-7, with 9 bases identical to TRBD1. From germline, CDR1 is SGDLS and CDR2 YYNGEE. The length of the CDR3 is 15 residues. The junction had 6 bases not matched to a gene; V was cut back by 0 bases and J by 5 bases.